This T cell receptor beta chain was captured in a study of PD-1 blockade in classical Hodgkin lymphoma. At the level of the study: Once every 2 weeks, patients received intravenous nivolumab at 3 mg/kg. The study, taken as a whole, reports: Newly diagnosed patients had diversity similar to the baseline diversity of complete responders. While CD8+ TCR diversity did not rise significantly by C4D1, CD4+ TCR diversity did.

This clone has a single count. Its antigen remains unidentified. Following autologous stem cell transplantation, relapse occurred in every patient, and exposure to brentuximab vedotin varied. Best overall response was complete response, partial response or progressive disease in these relapsed/refractory classical Hodgkin lymphoma patients. Per the germline V gene, CDR1 is MNHNS and CDR2 is SASEGT. This CDR3 has 12 amino acids. Trimming stripped 2 bases from V and 6 bases from J, with 8 bases between. TCRdb keeps only in-frame clones here, not all; method: immunoSEQ multiplex PCR. The sample has 95,000 to 100,000 clones, approximately 90% seen once; the top ten hold approximately 6.3%.

The input for sequencing was peripheral blood mononuclear cells (PBMCs), taken before the second cycle of nivolumab. The TCR comes from a human donor with classical Hodgkin lymphoma. The chain employs TRBV6-1 and TRBJ2-7; D not resolved. CDR3 coding DNA: TGTGCCAGCAGTGAACGTCTTTCCGAGCAGTACTTC. Protein: CASSERLSEQYF.